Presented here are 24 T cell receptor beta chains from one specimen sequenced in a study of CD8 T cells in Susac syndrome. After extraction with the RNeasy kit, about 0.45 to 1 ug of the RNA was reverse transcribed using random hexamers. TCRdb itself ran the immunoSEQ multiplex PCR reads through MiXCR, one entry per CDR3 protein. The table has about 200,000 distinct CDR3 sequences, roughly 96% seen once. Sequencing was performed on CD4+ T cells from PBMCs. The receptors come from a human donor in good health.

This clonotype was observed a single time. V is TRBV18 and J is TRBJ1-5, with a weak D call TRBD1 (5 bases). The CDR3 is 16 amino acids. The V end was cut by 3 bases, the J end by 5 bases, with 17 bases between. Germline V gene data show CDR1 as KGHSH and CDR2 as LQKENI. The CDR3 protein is CASSPEGTVTDQPQHF. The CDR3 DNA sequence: TGTGCCAGCTCACCGGAAGGGACGGTTACCGATCAGCCCCAGCATTTT.

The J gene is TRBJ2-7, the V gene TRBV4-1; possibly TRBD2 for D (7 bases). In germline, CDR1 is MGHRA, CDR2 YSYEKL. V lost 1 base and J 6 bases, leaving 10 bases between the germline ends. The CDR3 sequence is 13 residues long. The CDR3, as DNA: TGCGCCAGCAGCCAAGCAAGGGGGGGCGAGCAGTACTTC. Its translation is CASSQARGGEQYF.

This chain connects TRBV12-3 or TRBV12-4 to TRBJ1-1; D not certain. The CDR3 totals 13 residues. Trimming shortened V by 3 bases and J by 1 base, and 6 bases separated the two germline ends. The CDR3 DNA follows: TGTGCCAGCAGTTTGGCAGGGAACACTGAAGCTTTCTTT. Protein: CASSLAGNTEAFF.

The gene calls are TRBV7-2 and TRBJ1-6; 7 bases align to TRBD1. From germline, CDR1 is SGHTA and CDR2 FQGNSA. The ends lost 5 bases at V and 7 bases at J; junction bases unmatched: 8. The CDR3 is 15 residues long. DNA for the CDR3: TGTGCCAGCAGCCCTAATACAGGGGAAAATTCACCCCTCCACTTT. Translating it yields CASSPNTGENSPLHF.

The CDR3: CASSPIRGGDVKTQYF. In nucleotides, the CDR3 is TGTGCCAGCAGCCCCATTCGCGGGGGGGATGTGAAGACCCAGTACTTC. The chain uses TRBV7-2 and TRBJ2-5; 9 bases agree with TRBD2. Germline CDR1 is SGHTA and CDR2 is FQGNSA. Losses at the gene ends were 5 bases for V and 6 bases for J; bases not matched to a gene: 13. The CDR3 length is 16 residues.

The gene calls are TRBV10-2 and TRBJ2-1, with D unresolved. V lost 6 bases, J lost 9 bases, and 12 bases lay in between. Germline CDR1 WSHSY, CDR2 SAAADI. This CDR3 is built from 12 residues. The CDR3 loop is CASSAGMGEQFF. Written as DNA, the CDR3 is TGCGCCAGCAGCGCCGGTATGGGTGAGCAGTTCTTC.

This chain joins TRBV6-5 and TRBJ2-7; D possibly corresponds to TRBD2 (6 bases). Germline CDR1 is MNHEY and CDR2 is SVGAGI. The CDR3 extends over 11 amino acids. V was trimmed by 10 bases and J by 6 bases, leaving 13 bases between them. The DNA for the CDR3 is TGTGCCACGCGGCGGGGAGTCGAGCAGTACGTC. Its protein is CATRRGVEQYV.

This chain's CDR3 is CATSRRASGSGDTQYF. CDR3 bases: TGTGCCACCAGCAGGAGGGCTAGCGGGAGTGGTGATACGCAGTATTTT. The gene calls are TRBV15 and TRBJ2-3, with 10 bases lining up with TRBD2. Germline assignment: CDR1 LNHNV and CDR2 YYDKDF (reference sequence). CDR3 length: 16 residues. J gave up 6 bases and V 3 bases, and 9 bases lay outside the gene matches.

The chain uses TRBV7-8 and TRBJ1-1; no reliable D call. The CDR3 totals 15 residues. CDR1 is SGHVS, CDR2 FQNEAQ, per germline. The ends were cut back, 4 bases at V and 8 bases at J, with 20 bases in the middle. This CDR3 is CASSSTSISRQEAFF. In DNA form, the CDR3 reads TGTGCCAGCAGCTCTACATCGATTTCCAGGCAGGAAGCTTTCTTT. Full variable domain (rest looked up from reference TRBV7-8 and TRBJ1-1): GAGVSQSPRYKVAKRGQDVALRCDPISGHVSLFWYQQALGQGPEFLTYFQNEAQLDKSGLPSDRFFAERPEGSVSTLKIQRTQQEDSAVYLCASSSTSISRQEAFFGQGTRLTVV.

The CDR3 DNA sequence: TGTGCCAGCAGCTTAAGTAGGGCAGATACGCAGTATTTT. Translated, it gives CASSLSRADTQYF. V and J are TRBV7-3 and TRBJ2-3; D gene ambiguous. This CDR3 has 13 residues. Germline lookup yields CDR1 SGHTA and CDR2 FQGTGA. V dropped 1 base and J dropped 4 bases, with 6 bases sitting between them.

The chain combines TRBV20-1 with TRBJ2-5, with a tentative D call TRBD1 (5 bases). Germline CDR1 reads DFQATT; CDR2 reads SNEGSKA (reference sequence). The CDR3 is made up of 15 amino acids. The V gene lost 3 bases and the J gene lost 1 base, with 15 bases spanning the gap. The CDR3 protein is CSASSIDRSQETQYF. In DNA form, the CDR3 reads TGCAGTGCTAGCTCTATCGACAGATCCCAAGAGACCCAGTACTTC.

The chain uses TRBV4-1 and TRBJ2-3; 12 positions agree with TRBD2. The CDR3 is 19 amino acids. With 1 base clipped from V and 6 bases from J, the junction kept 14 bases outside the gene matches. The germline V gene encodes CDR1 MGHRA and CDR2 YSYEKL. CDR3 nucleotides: TGCGCCAGCAGCCAAGTCGGACATTCTAGCGGGAGGGCCCGGGATACGCAGTATTTT. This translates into CASSQVGHSSGRARDTQYF.

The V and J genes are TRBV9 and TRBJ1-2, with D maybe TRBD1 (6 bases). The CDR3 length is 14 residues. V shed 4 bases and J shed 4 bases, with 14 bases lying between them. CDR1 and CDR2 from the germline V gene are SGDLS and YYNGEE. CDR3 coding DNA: TGTGCCAGCAGCCTACAGGGAGGGGGCTATGGCTACACCTTC. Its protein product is CASSLQGGGYGYTF.

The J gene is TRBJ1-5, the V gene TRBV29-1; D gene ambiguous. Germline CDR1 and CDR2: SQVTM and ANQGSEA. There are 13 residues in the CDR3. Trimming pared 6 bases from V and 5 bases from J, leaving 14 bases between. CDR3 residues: CSVKGRKDQPQHF. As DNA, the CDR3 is TGCAGCGTGAAGGGAAGGAAGGATCAGCCCCAGCATTTT.

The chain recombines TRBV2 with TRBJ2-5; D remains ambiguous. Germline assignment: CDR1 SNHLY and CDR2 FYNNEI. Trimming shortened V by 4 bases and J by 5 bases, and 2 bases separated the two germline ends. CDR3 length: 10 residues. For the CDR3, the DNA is TGTGCCAGCAGTGTTGAGACCCAGTACTTC. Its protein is CASSVETQYF.

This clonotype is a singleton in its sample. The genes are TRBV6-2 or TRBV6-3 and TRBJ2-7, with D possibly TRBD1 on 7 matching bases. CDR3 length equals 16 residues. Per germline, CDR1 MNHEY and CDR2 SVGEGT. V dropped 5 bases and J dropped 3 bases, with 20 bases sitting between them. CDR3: CASSTRAEGAFYEQYF. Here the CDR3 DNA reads TGTGCCAGCAGTACCAGGGCGGAGGGGGCCTTCTACGAGCAGTACTTC.

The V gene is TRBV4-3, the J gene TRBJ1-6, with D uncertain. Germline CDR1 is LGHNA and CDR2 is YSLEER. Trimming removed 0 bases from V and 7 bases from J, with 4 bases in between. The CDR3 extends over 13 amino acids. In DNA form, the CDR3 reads TGCGCCAGCAGCCAAGAAAGGAATTCACCCCTCCACTTT. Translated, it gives CASSQERNSPLHF.

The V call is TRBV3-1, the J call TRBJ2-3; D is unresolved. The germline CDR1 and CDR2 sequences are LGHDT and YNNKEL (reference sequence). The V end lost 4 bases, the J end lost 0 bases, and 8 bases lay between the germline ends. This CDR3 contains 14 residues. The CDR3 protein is CASSPYTSTDTQYF. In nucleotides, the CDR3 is TGTGCCAGCAGCCCCTACACCAGCACAGATACGCAGTATTTT.

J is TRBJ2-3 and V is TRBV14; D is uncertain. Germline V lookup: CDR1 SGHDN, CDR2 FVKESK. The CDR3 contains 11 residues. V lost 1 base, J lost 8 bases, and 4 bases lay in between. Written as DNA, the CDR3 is TGTGCCAGCAGCCAAGTATCTACGCAGTATTTT. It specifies CASSQVSTQYF.

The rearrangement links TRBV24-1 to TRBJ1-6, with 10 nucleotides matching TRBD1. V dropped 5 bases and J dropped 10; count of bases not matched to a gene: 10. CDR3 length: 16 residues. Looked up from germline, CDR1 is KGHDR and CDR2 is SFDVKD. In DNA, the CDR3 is TGTGCCACCAGTGGGTCCTGGGACAGGGGAACCTCACCCCTCCACTTT. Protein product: CATSGSWDRGTSPLHF.

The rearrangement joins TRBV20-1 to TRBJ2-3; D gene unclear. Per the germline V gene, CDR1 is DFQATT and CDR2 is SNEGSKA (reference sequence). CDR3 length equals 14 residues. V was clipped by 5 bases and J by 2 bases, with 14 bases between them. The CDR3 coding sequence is TGCAGTGCTGGCGATCGTCATAACACAGATACGCAGTATTTT. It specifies CSAGDRHNTDTQYF.

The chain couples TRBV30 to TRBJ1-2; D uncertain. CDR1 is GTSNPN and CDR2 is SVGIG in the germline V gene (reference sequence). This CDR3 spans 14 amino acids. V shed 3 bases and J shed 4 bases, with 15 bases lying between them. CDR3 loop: CAWSTDIEGYGYTF. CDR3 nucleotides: TGTGCCTGGAGCACCGACATCGAGGGCTATGGCTACACCTTC.

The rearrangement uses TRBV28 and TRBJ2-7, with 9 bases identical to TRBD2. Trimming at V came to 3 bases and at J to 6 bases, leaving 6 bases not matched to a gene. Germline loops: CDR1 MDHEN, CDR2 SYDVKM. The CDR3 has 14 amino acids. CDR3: CASSFSSGRGEQYV. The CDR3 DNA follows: TGTGCCAGCAGTTTCAGTAGCGGGAGAGGCGAGCAGTACGTC.

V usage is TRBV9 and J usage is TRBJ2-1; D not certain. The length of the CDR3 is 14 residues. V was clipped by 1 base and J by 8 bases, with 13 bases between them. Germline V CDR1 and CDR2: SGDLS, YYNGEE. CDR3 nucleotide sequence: TGTGCCAGCAGCGTACTCCCCAAGCGCGATGAGCAGTTCTTC. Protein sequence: CASSVLPKRDEQFF.